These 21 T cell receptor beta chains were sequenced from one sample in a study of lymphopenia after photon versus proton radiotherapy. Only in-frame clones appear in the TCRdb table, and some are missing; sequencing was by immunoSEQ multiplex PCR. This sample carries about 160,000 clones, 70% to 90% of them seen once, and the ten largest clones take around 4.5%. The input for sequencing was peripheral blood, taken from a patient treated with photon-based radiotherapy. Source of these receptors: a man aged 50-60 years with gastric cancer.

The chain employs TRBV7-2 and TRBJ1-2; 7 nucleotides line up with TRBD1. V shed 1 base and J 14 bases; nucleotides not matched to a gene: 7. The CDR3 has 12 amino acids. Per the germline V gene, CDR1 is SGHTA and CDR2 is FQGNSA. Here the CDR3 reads CASSLDRGGRTF. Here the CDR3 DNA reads TGTGCCAGCAGCTTAGACAGGGGCGGGAGGACCTTC.

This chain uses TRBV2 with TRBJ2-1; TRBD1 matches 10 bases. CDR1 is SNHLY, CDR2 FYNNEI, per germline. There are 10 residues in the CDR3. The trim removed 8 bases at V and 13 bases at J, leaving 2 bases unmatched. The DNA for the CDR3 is TGTGCCAGCGGGACAGGGGCCCAGTTCTTC. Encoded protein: CASGTGAQFF.

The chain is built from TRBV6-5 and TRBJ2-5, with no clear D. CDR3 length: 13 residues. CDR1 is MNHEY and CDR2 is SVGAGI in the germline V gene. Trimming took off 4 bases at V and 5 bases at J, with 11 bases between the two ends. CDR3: CASSFSLGETQYF. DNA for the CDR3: TGTGCCAGCAGTTTCTCCCTTGGGGAGACCCAGTACTTC.

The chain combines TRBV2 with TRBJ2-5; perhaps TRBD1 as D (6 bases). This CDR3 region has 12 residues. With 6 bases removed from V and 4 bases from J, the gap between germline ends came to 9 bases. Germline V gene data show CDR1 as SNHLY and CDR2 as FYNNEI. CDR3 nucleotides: TGTGCCAGCAGGCACAGGGTAGAGACCCAGTACTTC. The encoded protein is CASRHRVETQYF. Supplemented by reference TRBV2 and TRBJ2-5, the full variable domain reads EPEVTQTPSHQVTQMGQEVILRCVPISNHLYFYWYRQILGQKVEFLVSFYNNEISEKSEIFDDQFSVERPDGSNFTLKIRSTKLEDSAMYFCASRHRVETQYFGPGTRLLVL.

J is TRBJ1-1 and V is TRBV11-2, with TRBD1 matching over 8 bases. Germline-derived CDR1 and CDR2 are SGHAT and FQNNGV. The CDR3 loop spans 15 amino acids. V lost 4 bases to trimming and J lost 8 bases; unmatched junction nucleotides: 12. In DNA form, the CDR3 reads TGTGCCAGCAGCTCCACAGGGGGGTCCATCTTAGAAGCTTTCTTT. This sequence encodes CASSSTGGSILEAFF.

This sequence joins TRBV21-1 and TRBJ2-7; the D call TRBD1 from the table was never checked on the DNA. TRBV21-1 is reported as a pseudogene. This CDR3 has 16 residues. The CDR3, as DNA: TGTGCCAGCAGCAAAGCAATAGGGACAGCTATCTACGAGCAGTACTTC. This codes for CASSKAIGTAIYEQYF.

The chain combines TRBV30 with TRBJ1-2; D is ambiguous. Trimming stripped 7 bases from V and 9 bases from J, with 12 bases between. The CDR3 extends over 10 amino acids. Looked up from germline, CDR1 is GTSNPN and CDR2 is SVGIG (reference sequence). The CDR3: CAYAGERYTF. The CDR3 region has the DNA TGTGCCTATGCGGGTGAGCGCTACACCTTC. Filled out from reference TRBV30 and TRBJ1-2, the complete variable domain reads SQTIHQWPATLVQPVGSPLSLECTVEGTSNPNLYWYRQAAGRGLQLLFYSVGIGQISSEVPQNLSASRPQDRQFILSSKKLLLSDSGFYLCAYAGERYTFGSGTRLTVV.

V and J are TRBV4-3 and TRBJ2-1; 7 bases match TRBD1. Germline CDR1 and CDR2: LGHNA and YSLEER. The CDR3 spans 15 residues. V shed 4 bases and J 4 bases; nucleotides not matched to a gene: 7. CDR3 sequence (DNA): TGCGCCAGCAGCCGGGACAGCAGTTCTTACAATGAGCAGTTCTTC. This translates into CASSRDSSSYNEQFF.

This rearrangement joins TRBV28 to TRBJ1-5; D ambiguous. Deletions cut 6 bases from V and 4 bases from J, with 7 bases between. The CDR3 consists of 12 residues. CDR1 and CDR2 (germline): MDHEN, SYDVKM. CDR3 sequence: CASRTINQPQHF. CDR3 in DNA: TGTGCCAGCAGAACCATTAATCAGCCCCAGCATTTT. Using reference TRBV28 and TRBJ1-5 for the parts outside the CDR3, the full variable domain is DVKVTQSSRYLVKRTGEKVFLECVQDMDHENMFWYRQDPGLGLRLIYFSYDVKMKEKGDIPEGYSVSREKKERFSLILESASTNQTSMYLCASRTINQPQHFGDGTRLSIL.

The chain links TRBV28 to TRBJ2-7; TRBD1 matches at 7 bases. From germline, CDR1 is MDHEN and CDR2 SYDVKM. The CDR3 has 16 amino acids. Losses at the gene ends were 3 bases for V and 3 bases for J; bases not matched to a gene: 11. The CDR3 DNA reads TGTGCCAGCAGTTTCGCAGGACAGGCCATCGGCTACGAGCAGTACTTC. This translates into CASSFAGQAIGYEQYF.

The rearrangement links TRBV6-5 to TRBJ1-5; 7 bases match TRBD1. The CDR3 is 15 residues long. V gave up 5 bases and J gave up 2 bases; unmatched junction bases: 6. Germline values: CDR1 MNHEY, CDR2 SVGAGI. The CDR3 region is CASSSPGQGNQPQHF. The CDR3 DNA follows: TGTGCCAGCAGTAGTCCCGGACAGGGCAATCAGCCCCAGCATTTT.

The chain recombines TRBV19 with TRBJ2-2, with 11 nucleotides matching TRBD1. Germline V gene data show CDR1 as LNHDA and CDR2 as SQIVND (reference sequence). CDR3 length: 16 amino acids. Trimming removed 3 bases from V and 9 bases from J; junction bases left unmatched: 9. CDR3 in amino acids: CASSMLVGTGGRELFF. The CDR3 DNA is TGTGCCAGTAGTATGTTGGTCGGGACAGGGGGAAGGGAGCTGTTTTTT.

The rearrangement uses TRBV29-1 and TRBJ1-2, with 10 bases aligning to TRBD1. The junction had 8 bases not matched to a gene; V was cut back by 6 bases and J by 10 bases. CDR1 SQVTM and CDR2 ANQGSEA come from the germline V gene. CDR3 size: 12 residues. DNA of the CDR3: TGCAGCGTGGGTTTCGGGACAGGGGCCTACACCTTC. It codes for CSVGFGTGAYTF.

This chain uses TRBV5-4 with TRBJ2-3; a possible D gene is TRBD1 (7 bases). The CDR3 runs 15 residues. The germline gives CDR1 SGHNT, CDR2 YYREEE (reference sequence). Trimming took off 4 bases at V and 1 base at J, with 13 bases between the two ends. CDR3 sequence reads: CASSPGGIRTDTQYF. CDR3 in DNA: TGTGCCAGCAGCCCAGGGGGGATACGCACAGATACGCAGTATTTT.

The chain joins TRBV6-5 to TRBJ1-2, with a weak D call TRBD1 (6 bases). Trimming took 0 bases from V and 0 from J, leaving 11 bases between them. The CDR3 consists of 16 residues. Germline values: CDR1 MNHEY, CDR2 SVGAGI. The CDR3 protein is CASSYSGGGSNYGYTF. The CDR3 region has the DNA TGTGCCAGCAGTTACTCAGGGGGGGGATCTAACTATGGCTACACCTTC.

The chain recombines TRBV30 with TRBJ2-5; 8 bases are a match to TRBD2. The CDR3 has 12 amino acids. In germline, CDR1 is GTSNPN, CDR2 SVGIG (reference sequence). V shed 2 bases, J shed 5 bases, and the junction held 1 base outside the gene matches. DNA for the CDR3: TGTGCCTGGAGTAGCGGGAGCGAGACCCAGTACTTC. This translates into CAWSSGSETQYF.

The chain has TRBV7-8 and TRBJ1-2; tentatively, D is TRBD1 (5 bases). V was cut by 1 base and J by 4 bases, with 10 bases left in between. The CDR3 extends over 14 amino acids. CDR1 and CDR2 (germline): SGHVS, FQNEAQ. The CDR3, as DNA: TGTGCCAGCAGCTTAGGCGGGGGGGGCTATGGCTACACCTTC. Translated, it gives CASSLGGGGYGYTF.

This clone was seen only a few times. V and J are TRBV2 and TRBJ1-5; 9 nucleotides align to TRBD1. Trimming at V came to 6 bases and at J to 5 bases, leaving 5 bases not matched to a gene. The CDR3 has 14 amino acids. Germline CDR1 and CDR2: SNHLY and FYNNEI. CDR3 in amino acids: CASRGTGTDQPQHF. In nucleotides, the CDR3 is TGTGCCAGCAGAGGGACAGGGACCGATCAGCCCCAGCATTTT.

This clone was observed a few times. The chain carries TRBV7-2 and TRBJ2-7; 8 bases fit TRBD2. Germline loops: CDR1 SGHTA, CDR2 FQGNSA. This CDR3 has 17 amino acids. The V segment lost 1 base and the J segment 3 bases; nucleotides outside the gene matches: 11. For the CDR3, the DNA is TGTGCCAGCAGCTTAGAGGGGTTGGGGACTAGATACTACGAGCAGTACTTC. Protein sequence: CASSLEGLGTRYYEQYF.

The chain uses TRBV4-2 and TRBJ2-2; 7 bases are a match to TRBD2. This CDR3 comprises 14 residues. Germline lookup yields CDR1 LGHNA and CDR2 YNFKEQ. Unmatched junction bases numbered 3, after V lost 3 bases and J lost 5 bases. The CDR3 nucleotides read TGTGCCAGCAGCCAGAAGCGGGAAACCGGGGAGCTGTTTTTT. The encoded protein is CASSQKRETGELFF.

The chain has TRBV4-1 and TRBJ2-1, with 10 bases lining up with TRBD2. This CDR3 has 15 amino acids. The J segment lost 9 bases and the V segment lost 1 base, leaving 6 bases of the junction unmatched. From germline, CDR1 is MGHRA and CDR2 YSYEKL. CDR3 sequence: CASSQVPSGSAEQFF. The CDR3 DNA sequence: TGCGCCAGCAGCCAAGTTCCTAGCGGGAGTGCTGAGCAGTTCTTC.